The present entry profiles one T cell receptor (beta chain) with its context. What it binds is unknown. The sample comes from a study of graft-versus-host responses after intestinal transplantation. CDR1 is LNHDA and CDR2 is SQIVND in the germline V gene (reference sequence). V shed 6 bases and J 4 bases; nucleotides not matched to a gene: 14. The CDR3 sequence is 16 residues long. Data came from immunoSEQ multiplex PCR; TCRdb stores just in-frame clones and leaves some out. This sample has around 67,000 clones, with 84% found just once. This TCR was sampled from a human donor who was the organ donor for an intestinal transplant. The source was unstimulated CD4+ T cells sorted from spleen or lymph node cells, collected before transplant. The chain couples TRBV19 to TRBJ1-2, with 7 bases matching TRBD1. CDR3 amino acids: CASSDPRTGTSYGYTF. DNA for the CDR3: TGTGCCAGTAGCGATCCCCGGACAGGAACTTCCTATGGCTACACCTTC.